This TCR beta chain was identified during a study of a mutant IDH1 vaccine in newly diagnosed glioma. In the study overall: Patients were given eight vaccinations, scheduled in weeks 1, 3, 5, 7, 11, 15, 19 and 23. Once 4-6 weeks had passed after radiotherapy alone, vaccination started, or it started with temozolomide cycles.

V was clipped by 3 bases and J by 8 bases; unmatched bases: 9. This CDR3 is built from 15 residues. Germline loops: CDR1 MRHNA, CDR2 SNTAGT. TCRdb's table, derived via immunoSEQ multiplex PCR, lists solely in-frame clones and lacks some. Altogether 41,000 or so clones are present, roughly 79% being singletons, with the ten largest covering roughly 6.3%. A word on this clone: The antigen is undetermined.

Regarding time point: week 23, last vaccination. The content of each vaccine dose was 300 ug of mutant IDH1 20-mer peptide, and topical imiquimod accompanied it. This chain uses TRBV6-4 with TRBJ2-1, with 8 bases fitting TRBD2. The TCR originated in a woman aged 40 to 49 with glioma. Some clones in this sample may be carry-over from other donors' samples. The specimen was PBMCs, collected from a glioma patient whose treatment included an IDH1 peptide vaccine. Written as DNA, the CDR3 is TGTGCCAGCAGTGAAGGCGAGCGGGAGTTCGATGAGCAGTTCTTC. This gives the protein CASSEGEREFDEQFF.